The clone carrying this TCR beta chain appeared many times. This record comes from a study of T-cell reconstitution after alpha-beta-depleted transplantation in children. The V gene's germline CDR1 is SGHKS and CDR2 YYEKEE (reference sequence). The V end lost 0 bases, the J end lost 3 bases, and 10 bases lay between the germline ends. The CDR3 contains 15 residues. Researchers prepared the TCRbeta library using unique molecular identifiers, the study reports. MiXCR, run by TCRdb on the PCR reads, gives a single entry per CDR3 protein. The sample has tens of thousands of distinct CDR3 sequences; approximately 5% are singletons.

The chain links TRBV5-5 to TRBJ1-5; D is unresolved. The material sequenced was PBMCs, mostly from graft donor cells, taken 180 days after TCRalphabeta/CD19-depleted stem cell transplant. The TCR sequence derives from a boy in the first two years of life who had a stem cell transplant for acute myeloid leukemia, so the T cells may come from the graft donor. The CDR3 reads CASSLALTNNQPQHF. CDR3 sequence (DNA): TGTGCCAGCAGCTTGGCTCTCACTAACAATCAGCCCCAGCATTTT.